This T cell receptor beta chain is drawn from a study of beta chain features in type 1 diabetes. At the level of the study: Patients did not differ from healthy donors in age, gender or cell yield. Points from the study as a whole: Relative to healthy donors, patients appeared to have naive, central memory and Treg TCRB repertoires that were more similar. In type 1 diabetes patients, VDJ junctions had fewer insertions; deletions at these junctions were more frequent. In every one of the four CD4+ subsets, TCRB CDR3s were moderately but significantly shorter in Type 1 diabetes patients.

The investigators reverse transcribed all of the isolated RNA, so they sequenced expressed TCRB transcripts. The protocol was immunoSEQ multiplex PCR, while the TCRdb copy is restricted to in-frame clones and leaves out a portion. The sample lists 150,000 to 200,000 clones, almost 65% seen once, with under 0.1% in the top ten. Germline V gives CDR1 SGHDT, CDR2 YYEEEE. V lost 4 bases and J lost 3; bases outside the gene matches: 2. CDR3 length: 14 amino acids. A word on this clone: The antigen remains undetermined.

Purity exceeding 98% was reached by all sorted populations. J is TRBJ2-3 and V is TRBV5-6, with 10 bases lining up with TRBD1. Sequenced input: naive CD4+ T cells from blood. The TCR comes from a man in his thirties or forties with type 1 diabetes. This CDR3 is CASSLDRGTDTQYF. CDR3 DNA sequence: TGTGCCAGCAGCCTGGACAGGGGGACAGATACGCAGTATTTT. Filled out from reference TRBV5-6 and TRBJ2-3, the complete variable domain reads DAGVTQSPTHLIKTRGQQVTLRCSPKSGHDTVSWYQQALGQGPQFIFQYYEEEERQRGNFPDRFSGHQFPNYSSELNVNALLLGDSALYLCASSLDRGTDTQYFGPGTRLTVL.